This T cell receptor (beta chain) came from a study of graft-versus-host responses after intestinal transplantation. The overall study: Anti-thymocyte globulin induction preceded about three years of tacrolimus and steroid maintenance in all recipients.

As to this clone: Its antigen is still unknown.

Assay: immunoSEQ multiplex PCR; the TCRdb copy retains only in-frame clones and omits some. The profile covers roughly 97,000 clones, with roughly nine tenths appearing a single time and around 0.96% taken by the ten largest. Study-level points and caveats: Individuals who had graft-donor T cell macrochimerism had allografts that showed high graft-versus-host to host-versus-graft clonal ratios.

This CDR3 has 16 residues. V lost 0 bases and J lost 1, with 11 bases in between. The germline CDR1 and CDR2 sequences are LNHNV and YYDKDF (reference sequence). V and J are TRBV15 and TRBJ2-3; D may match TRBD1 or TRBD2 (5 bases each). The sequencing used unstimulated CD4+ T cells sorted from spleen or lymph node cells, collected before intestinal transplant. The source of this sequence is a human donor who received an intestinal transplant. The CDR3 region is CATSRDGGDGTDTQYF. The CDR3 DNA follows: TGTGCCACCAGCAGAGATGGTGGGGACGGCACAGATACGCAGTATTTT.